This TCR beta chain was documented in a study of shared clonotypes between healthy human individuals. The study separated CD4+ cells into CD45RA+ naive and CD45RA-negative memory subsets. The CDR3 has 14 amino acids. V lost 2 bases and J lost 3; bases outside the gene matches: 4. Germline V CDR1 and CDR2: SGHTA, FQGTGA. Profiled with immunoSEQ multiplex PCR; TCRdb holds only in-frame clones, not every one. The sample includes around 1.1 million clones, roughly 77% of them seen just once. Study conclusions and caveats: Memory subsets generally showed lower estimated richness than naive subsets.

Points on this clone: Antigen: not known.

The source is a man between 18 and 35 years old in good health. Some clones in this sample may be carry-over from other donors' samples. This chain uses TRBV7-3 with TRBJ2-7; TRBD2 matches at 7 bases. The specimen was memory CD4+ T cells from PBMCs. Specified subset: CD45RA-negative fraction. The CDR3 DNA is TGTGCCAGCAGCTTAGGGCGGGGGAACTACGAGCAGTACTTC. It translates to CASSLGRGNYEQYF.